What follows is one T cell receptor beta chain and its context. Every patient was affected by relapse after autologous stem cell transplantation, while exposure to brentuximab vedotin was not uniform. The data were produced by immunoSEQ multiplex PCR, yet TCRdb's version contains in-frame clones alone and is incomplete. Among fewer than 30,000 clones listed, approximately 87% were seen once. The data were obtained in a study of PD-1 blockade in classical Hodgkin lymphoma. Germline CDR1 and CDR2: SGDLS and YYNGEE. The V and J ends lost 0 bases and 2 bases respectively, with 8 bases between them. This CDR3 spans 14 amino acids.

This material consisted of peripheral blood mononuclear cells (PBMCs), taken before the second cycle of nivolumab. This rearrangement joins TRBV9 to TRBJ1-2; D is perhaps TRBD1 (5 bases). The source of this sequence is a human donor with classical Hodgkin lymphoma. The CDR3 DNA is TGTGCCAGCAGCGTAGTGGCAGGGAACTATGGCTACACCTTC. Its protein is CASSVVAGNYGYTF.